Sequencing of this T cell receptor (beta chain) was carried out in a study of CD8 T cells in Susac syndrome. Sequencing of TCR beta was performed on blood CD8+ and CD4+ T cells. Included as multiple sclerosis controls were treatment-naive patients who had stable or active relapsing-remitting disease. The TEMRA cells underwent FACS enrichment, while the CD8+ and CD4+ T cells underwent negative isolation. V lost 1 base and J 7 bases, leaving 8 bases between the germline ends. Germline V gene data show CDR1 as LGHDT and CDR2 as YNNKEL (reference sequence). The length of the CDR3 is 13 residues. Reverse transcription of roughly 0.5 to 1 ug RNA was performed with random hexamers. Amplification of TCR beta CDR3 was carried out by immunoSEQ multiplex PCR, which covered 54 Vbeta and 13 Jbeta segments. TCRdb itself ran the immunoSEQ multiplex PCR reads through MiXCR, one entry per CDR3 protein. The sample carries 200,000 to 250,000 distinct CDR3 sequences, 85% to 95% recorded once.

This clonotype was obtained from a human donor with multiple sclerosis. This chain links TRBV3-1 with TRBJ2-1; tentatively, D is TRBD1 (6 bases). Sequenced: CD4+ T cells from PBMCs. CDR3: CASSQGGLNEQFF. As DNA, the CDR3 is TGTGCCAGCAGCCAAGGGGGGCTGAATGAGCAGTTCTTC.